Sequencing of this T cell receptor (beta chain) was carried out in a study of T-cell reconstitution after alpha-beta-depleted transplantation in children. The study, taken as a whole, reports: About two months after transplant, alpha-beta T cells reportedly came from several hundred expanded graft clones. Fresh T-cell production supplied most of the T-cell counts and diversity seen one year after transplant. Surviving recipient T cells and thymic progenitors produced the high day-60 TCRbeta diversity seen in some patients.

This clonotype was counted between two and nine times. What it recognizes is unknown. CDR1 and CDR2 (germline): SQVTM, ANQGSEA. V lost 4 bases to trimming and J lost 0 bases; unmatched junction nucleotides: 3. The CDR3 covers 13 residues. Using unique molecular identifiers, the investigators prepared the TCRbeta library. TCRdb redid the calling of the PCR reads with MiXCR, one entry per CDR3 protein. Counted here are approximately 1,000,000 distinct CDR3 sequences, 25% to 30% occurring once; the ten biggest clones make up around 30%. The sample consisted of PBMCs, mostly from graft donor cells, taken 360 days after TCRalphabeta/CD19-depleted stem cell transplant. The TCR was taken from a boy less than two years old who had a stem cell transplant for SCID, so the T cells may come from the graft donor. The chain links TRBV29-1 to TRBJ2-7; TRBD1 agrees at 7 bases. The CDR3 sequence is CSVVEGASYEQYF. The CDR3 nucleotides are TGCAGCGTTGTTGAGGGGGCCTCCTACGAGCAGTACTTC.